This T cell receptor (beta chain) was sequenced during a study of blood T cell repertoires in COVID-19. Overall study context: Nucleic acid was either cDNA or gDNA, and it came from T cells, B-cell-depleted T cells, or PBMCs.

Germline CDR1 is SGDLS and CDR2 is YYNGEE. The CDR3 contains 13 residues. Trimming took 2 bases from V and 6 from J, leaving 9 bases between them. Study processing details: From reference gene primer amplification, estimates of nucleated cell counts were derived. Some clones are missing from TCRdb's copy, which holds only in-frame ones; the method was immunoSEQ multiplex PCR. Clone size and the V and J calls come from that table; the DNA yielded D and trimming. The table records tens of thousands of clones, about 91% of them present only once. The sequencing input was peripheral blood. The sequence was obtained from a woman aged 70-85 years with acute or convalescent COVID-19. This chain connects TRBV9 to TRBJ2-1; tentative D call: TRBD2 (5 bases). The CDR3 region has the DNA TGTGCCAGCAGCGTGAGGGCAGCCAATGAGCAGTTCTTC. Translating it yields CASSVRAANEQFF.